The entry that follows covers one T cell receptor beta chain sequence. After removal of 3 bases from V and 6 bases from J, the junction contained 8 bases not matched to a gene. This CDR3 contains 16 residues. Looked up from germline, CDR1 is SGHDT and CDR2 is YYEEEE. The data originate from a study of T cell changes during pregnancy in multiple sclerosis. Produced via immunoSEQ multiplex PCR; TCRdb's table is partial and in-frame only. The sample yields 50,000 to 65,000 clones, roughly 93% seen once. The specimen comprised peripheral blood, sampled in the second trimester of pregnancy. The TCR sequence derives from a female donor with multiple sclerosis, enrolled in a pregnancy study. The chain links TRBV5-6 to TRBJ1-4, with TRBD1 matching 10 bases. CDR3 amino acids: CASSSRGQGDHEKLFF. CDR3 in DNA: TGTGCCAGCAGCTCCCGAGGACAGGGGGATCATGAAAAACTGTTTTTT.